The 15 T cell receptor beta chains given below trace back to one sample, sequenced in a study of blood T cells in healthy people across ages. Primers used in a second PCR of about 6 to 11 cycles were a sample-barcoded 5' primer and a J-beta primer mix. TCRdb reprocessed the 5' RACE reads via MiXCR and lists one record per CDR3 protein. The sample contains fewer than 700,000 distinct CDR3 sequences, around half of which appear only once. The source material was blood. Source of these receptors: a man older than 75 in good health.

The chain employs TRBV5-6 and TRBJ1-1, with D possibly matching TRBD1 (5 bases). V was pared by 0 bases and J by 1 base, with 13 bases between. Per the germline V gene, CDR1 is SGHDT and CDR2 is YYEEEE. CDR3 length equals 16 residues. In nucleotides, the CDR3 is TGTGCCAGCAGCTTGGAGGGGCGGAATCCGAACACTGAAGCTTTCTTT. This translates into CASSLEGRNPNTEAFF.

This clonotype was observed a few times. The chain uses TRBV9 and TRBJ2-1; D not certain. This CDR3 spans 17 amino acids. V gave up 4 bases and J gave up 1 base, with 18 bases separating them. Germline V gene sequence: CDR1 SGDLS, CDR2 YYNGEE. The CDR3 loop is CASSPHHMVGSYNEQFF. In DNA form, the CDR3 reads TGTGCCAGCAGCCCGCACCATATGGTAGGGTCCTACAATGAGCAGTTCTTC.

This clonotype was seen only a few times. V gene TRBV9 combines with J gene TRBJ1-6; D gene unclear. Trimming removed 0 bases at V and 9 bases at J, with 7 bases between. Germline V CDR1 and CDR2: SGDLS, YYNGEE. CDR3 length equals 13 residues. This CDR3 is CASSVDGSSPLHF. The CDR3 coding sequence is TGTGCCAGCAGCGTAGATGGTAGTTCACCCCTCCACTTT.

V gene TRBV7-2 combines with J gene TRBJ2-5; the D gene could be TRBD1 or TRBD2 (5 bases each). Near its end, the DNA agrees better with TRBJ2-1, so the J call may be wrong. The CDR3 extends over 18 amino acids. Germline-derived CDR1 and CDR2 are SGHTA and FQGNSA. The CDR3 is CASSYTGAGTTRQETQFF. The CDR3 DNA is TGTGCCAGCAGCTACACAGGCGCCGGGACCACAAGACAAGAGACCCAGTTCTTC.

The V gene is TRBV7-9, the J gene TRBJ1-2; a weak D match, TRBD1 (5 bases). V lost 2 bases to trimming and J lost 2 bases, with 9 bases between them. The CDR3 consists of 14 residues. The V gene's germline CDR1 is SEHNR and CDR2 FQNEAQ (reference sequence). This CDR3 reads CASSLHGGNYGYTF. CDR3 nucleotide sequence: TGTGCCAGCAGCTTACATGGGGGGAACTATGGCTACACCTTC.

V gene TRBV20-1 combines with J gene TRBJ2-3; D remains ambiguous. V was clipped by 0 bases and J by 6 bases, with 7 bases between them. The CDR3 sequence is 12 residues long. Germline V gene lookup returns CDR1 DFQATT and CDR2 SNEGSKA (reference sequence). The CDR3 DNA reads as TGCAGTGCTAGAGATGGAGTTGATACGCAGTATTTT. It is translated as CSARDGVDTQYF.

In its sample, this clonotype was seen once. The genes are TRBV10-3 and TRBJ2-1; D is tentatively TRBD1 or TRBD2 (6 bases each). V shed 2 bases and J shed 5 bases, with 13 bases lying between them. The CDR3 consists of 15 residues. CDR1 is ENHRY and CDR2 is SYGVKD in the germline V gene. CDR3 amino acids: CAISEAGGPDNEQFF. The CDR3, as DNA: TGTGCCATCAGTGAGGCTGGGGGGCCGGACAATGAGCAGTTCTTC.

This chain uses TRBV15 with TRBJ2-1, with 13 bases matching TRBD2. This CDR3 is built from 15 residues. V shed 2 bases and J 8 bases; nucleotides not matched to a gene: 3. The germline CDR1 and CDR2 sequences are LNHNV and YYDKDF (reference sequence). Here the CDR3 DNA reads TGTGCCACCAGCAGACTAACTAGCGGGGGGGATGAGCAGTTCTTC. This gives the protein CATSRLTSGGDEQFF.

CDR3 protein: CASSLDSANTGELFF. The DNA of the CDR3 is TGTGCCAGCAGTCTGGACAGCGCGAACACCGGGGAGCTGTTTTTT. The rearrangement joins TRBV6-5 to TRBJ2-2, with D perhaps matching TRBD1 (6 bases). CDR1 is MNHEY and CDR2 is SVGAGI in the germline V gene. The CDR3 has 15 residues. V lost 5 bases and J lost 0, with 10 bases in between.

The chain couples TRBV7-2 to TRBJ2-1, with 10 bases identical to TRBD2. The germline CDR1 and CDR2 sequences are SGHTA and FQGNSA. The CDR3 is 15 amino acids. With 3 bases clipped from V and 9 bases from J, the junction kept 8 bases outside the gene matches. The CDR3, as DNA: TGTGCCAGCAGCTTTGTCACTAGCGGGAAAATTGAGCAGTTCTTC. It translates to CASSFVTSGKIEQFF.

The chain uses TRBV20-1 and TRBJ2-2, with 12 bases aligning to TRBD2. J lost 9 bases, V lost 4 bases, and 9 bases had no gene match. The CDR3 is made up of 15 amino acids. Looked up from germline, CDR1 is DFQATT and CDR2 is SNEGSKA (reference sequence). CDR3 sequence: CSATSGRVQTRELFF. CDR3 DNA sequence: TGCAGTGCTACTAGCGGGAGGGTTCAGACCAGGGAGCTGTTTTTT.

V and J are TRBV6-2 or TRBV6-3 and TRBJ2-3; 8 nucleotides line up with TRBD2. The ends lost 5 bases at V and 6 bases at J; junction bases unmatched: 13. The CDR3 has 16 amino acids. Germline lookup yields CDR1 MNHEY and CDR2 SVGEGT. In nucleotides, the CDR3 is TGTGCCAGCAGTACCCGAGCGGGGGTCTTGGCCGATACGCAGTATTTT. Its protein is CASSTRAGVLADTQYF.

The CDR3 DNA is TGTGCCAGCAGCGGACGGACCTCGAGTATGGAGACCCAGTACTTC. Translating gives CASSGRTSSMETQYF. The chain couples TRBV9 to TRBJ2-5; unclear D gene. Trimming stripped 3 bases from V and 5 bases from J, with 17 bases between. The CDR3 covers 15 residues. In germline, CDR1 is SGDLS, CDR2 YYNGEE.

This clonotype was counted once. In DNA, the CDR3 is TGTGCCAGCAGGCGGGAGTTAGGCACCGGGGAGCTGTTTTTT. This translates into CASRRELGTGELFF. The genes are TRBV6-2 or TRBV6-3 and TRBJ2-2; 7 bases map to TRBD2. There are 14 residues in the CDR3. V lost 6 bases and J lost 4; bases outside the gene matches: 5. Germline CDR1 and CDR2: MNHEY and SVGEGT.

This chain connects TRBV9 to TRBJ2-1, with TRBD2 matching over 7 bases. The CDR3 sequence is 15 residues long. From germline, CDR1 is SGDLS and CDR2 YYNGEE. V was pared by 4 bases and J by 4 bases, with 8 bases of the junction left unmatched. The CDR3 spells CASSPRSGLYNEQFF. CDR3 bases: TGTGCCAGCAGCCCCCGTAGCGGGTTATACAATGAGCAGTTCTTC.